What follows are 13 T cell receptor beta chains derived from one specimen sequenced in a study of Ad26.COV2.S vaccination and SARS-CoV-2 variants. Treatment in this sample: 15 to 20 received Ad26.COV2.S at low or high dose, single or two shots; 5 received placebo; per-sample allocation not given. Following the first vaccine or placebo injection, samples were taken on day 63. Profiling relied on immunoSEQ multiplex PCR, and the TCRdb table lists in-frame clones only, not all of them. The table records roughly 380,000 clones, around 89% of them present only once. The input for sequencing was peripheral blood, taken in a trial of Ad26.COV2.S vaccine versus placebo. The receptor set was obtained from a person aged 18-60 years who received the Ad26.COV2.S COVID-19 vaccine or a placebo.

The chain has TRBV24-1 and TRBJ1-1, with D perhaps matching TRBD1 (5 bases). CDR1 is KGHDR, CDR2 SFDVKD, per germline. V shed 1 base and J shed 1 base, with 6 bases lying between them. The length of the CDR3 is 14 residues. CDR3 sequence reads: CATSDFDRNTEAFF. In DNA, the CDR3 is TGTGCCACCAGTGATTTTGACAGGAACACTGAAGCTTTCTTT.

The genes are TRBV2 and TRBJ1-2, with TRBD1 as a possible D gene (5 bases). The CDR3 contains 12 residues. Trimming stripped 5 bases from V and 10 bases from J, with 14 bases between. CDR1 SNHLY and CDR2 FYNNEI come from the germline V gene. The CDR3 region has the DNA TGTGCCAGCAGTCCGCGGAGGGGCGTCTACACCTTC. Translated, it gives CASSPRRGVYTF.

The chain joins TRBV5-1 to TRBJ1-3; 8 nucleotides align to TRBD1. J gave up 0 bases and V 4 bases, and 6 bases lay outside the gene matches. This CDR3 spans 16 amino acids. Germline CDR1 SGHRS, CDR2 YFSETQ. CDR3 DNA: TGCGCCAGCAGCGACGGGACAGGCTACTCTGGAAACACCATATATTTT. It yields the protein CASSDGTGYSGNTIYF.

The chain couples TRBV6-5 to TRBJ1-2; weak D call: TRBD1 (6 bases). V lost 5 bases, J lost 8 bases, and 15 bases lay in between. The CDR3 loop spans 13 amino acids. The germline V gene has CDR1 MNHEY and CDR2 SVGAGI. The CDR3 is CASSLTWQGGYTF. CDR3 coding DNA: TGTGCCAGCAGTCTGACTTGGCAGGGGGGCTACACCTTC.

This clone was found many times. The V gene is TRBV9, the J gene TRBJ2-3; D is uncertain. Trimming removed 4 bases at V and 2 bases at J, with 5 bases between. CDR1 and CDR2 from the germline V gene are SGDLS and YYNGEE. The CDR3 is made up of 12 amino acids. The CDR3 here is CASSPNTDTQYF. The CDR3 DNA reads TGTGCCAGCAGCCCCAACACAGATACGCAGTATTTT.

This chain joins TRBV5-1 and TRBJ2-3; 9 nucleotides align to TRBD2. Losses at the gene ends were 0 bases for V and 0 bases for J; bases not matched to a gene: 5. There are 17 residues in the CDR3. Germline lookup yields CDR1 SGHRS and CDR2 YFSETQ. The CDR3 is CASSLEVAGASTDTQYF. CDR3 DNA: TGCGCCAGCAGCTTGGAGGTAGCGGGGGCCAGCACAGATACGCAGTATTTT.

This sequence joins TRBV7-9 and TRBJ2-1, with a possible D match to TRBD2 (7 bases). Germline V lookup: CDR1 SEHNR, CDR2 FQNEAQ (reference sequence). The V and J ends lost 5 bases and 4 bases respectively, with 15 bases between them. CDR3 length: 15 residues. DNA for the CDR3: TGTGCCAGCAGCCGGTTGCGGGGGCCTTACAATGAGCAGTTCTTC. Translating gives CASSRLRGPYNEQFF.

The rearrangement links TRBV15 to TRBJ1-6, with D uncertain. The CDR3 has 14 residues. From germline, CDR1 is LNHNV and CDR2 YYDKDF (reference sequence). Between the trimmed V and J ends, which lost 0 bases and 7 bases, there was a span of 7 bases. DNA of the CDR3: TGTGCCACCAGCAGAGATCTCTACAATTCACCCCTCCACTTT. Its translation is CATSRDLYNSPLHF.

The chain carries TRBV6-5 and TRBJ1-1; the match to TRBD1 covers 9 bases. Germline-derived CDR1 and CDR2 are MNHEY and SVGAGI. V was pared by 6 bases and J by 4 bases, with 9 bases of the junction left unmatched. The CDR3 extends over 15 amino acids. CDR3 protein: CASRNEGQGITEAFF. CDR3 in DNA: TGTGCCAGCAGAAATGAAGGACAGGGGATCACTGAAGCTTTCTTT.

The chain couples TRBV12-3 or TRBV12-4 to TRBJ2-5; TRBD2 is a possible D gene (5 bases). Trimming stripped 5 bases from V and 4 bases from J, with 11 bases between. The CDR3 loop spans 13 amino acids. The CDR3 loop is CASSPGFRETQYF. The CDR3 bases are TGTGCCAGCAGTCCGGGATTCCGAGAGACCCAGTACTTC.

V and J are TRBV6-5 and TRBJ1-1; TRBD1 aligns across 9 bases. V lost 7 bases to trimming and J lost 0 bases; unmatched junction nucleotides: 6. Germline V CDR1 and CDR2: MNHEY, SVGAGI. This CDR3 has 15 residues. CDR3 nucleotides: TGTGCCAGCACTAGTAGACAGGGGGTGAACACTGAAGCTTTCTTT. Amino acids: CASTSRQGVNTEAFF.

The chain links TRBV20-1 to TRBJ1-5; D gene ambiguous. V lost 3 bases and J lost 5, with 8 bases in between. CDR1 is DFQATT, CDR2 SNEGSKA, per germline (reference sequence). The length of the CDR3 is 12 residues. The DNA of the CDR3 is TGCAGTGCTAGTGCCGGGGATCAGCCCCAGCATTTT. This gives the protein CSASAGDQPQHF.

This chain links TRBV27 with TRBJ2-7; D possibly uses TRBD1 or TRBD2 (7 bases each). The germline V gene encodes CDR1 MNHEY and CDR2 SMNVEV (reference sequence). The CDR3 consists of 13 residues. Between the trimmed V and J ends, which lost 7 bases and 4 bases, there was a span of 14 bases. This chain's CDR3 is CASKPQGGYEQYF. CDR3 coding DNA: TGTGCCAGCAAACCCCAGGGGGGGTACGAGCAGTACTTC.